The rows below give T cell receptor beta chains drawn from one sample of a study of T-cell memory formation after mild COVID-19. TCRdb called the 5' RACE reads again in MiXCR, with one record for every CDR3 protein. The table shows 40,000 or so distinct CDR3 sequences, with over 6.5% occurring only once. Sequencing was done on a sample of PBMCs or a T cell subset sorted from them (not recorded which). The source is an adult who had mild COVID-19 (a few samples of this study predate the infection). Cell type and time point are not known. The CDR3 runs from the conserved cysteine through the conserved F or W. Fields, in order: J gene, D gene, V gene, clone size, CDR3 DNA, CDR3 protein. The D gene is left open where the match is weak. Some rows have no size entry. The others give once, few or many, or a class for an expanded clone.

>TRBJ1-2|TRBD1|TRBV20-1|-
TGCAGTGCTAGGGGACAGGCTAACTATGGCTACACCTTC
CSARGQANYGYTF
>TRBJ2-5|-|TRBV7-2|many
TGTGCCAGCAGCCAAGGTCGTAAAGAGACCCAGTACTTC
CASSQGRKETQYF
>TRBJ2-1|TRBD2|TRBV7-2|many
TGTGCCAGCAGCAAGGGACTAGCGGGAGGTGGGCCCTCCTACAATGAGCAGTTCTTC
CASSKGLAGGGPSYNEQFF
>TRBJ2-5|TRBD2|TRBV7-2|many
TGTGCCAGCAGCTTAGTAGCGCTAGCGGTCAAAAATCAGGAGACCCAGTACTTC
CASSLVALAVKNQETQYF
>TRBJ2-3|-|TRBV5-1|many
TGCGCCAGCAGCTTGGGCGCGGTGGGCTCCACAGATACGCAGTATTTT
CASSLGAVGSTDTQYF
>TRBJ2-1|-|TRBV11-3|-
TGTGCCAGCAGCTTAGATGGGGGACGAGTCAATGAGCAGTTCTTC
CASSLDGGRVNEQFF
>TRBJ2-1|-|TRBV20-1|many
TGCAGTAGTCAACTCAGGGGGGTAGAGCAGTTCTTC
CSSQLRGVEQFF
>TRBJ2-1|TRBD1|TRBV6-6|many
TGTGCCAGCAGTCCCCGGACAGGGCTTTCCTACAATGAGCAGTTCTTC
CASSPRTGLSYNEQFF
>TRBJ2-7|-|TRBV19|-
TGTGCCAGTAGTATTGAGGGTGGTTCCTCCTACGAGCAGTACTTC
CASSIEGGSSYEQYF
>TRBJ1-2|-|TRBV7-9|many
TGTGCCAGCAGCTTGGGCAGTAGCCATGGCTACACCTTC
CASSLGSSHGYTF
>TRBJ2-1|-|TRBV7-6|many
TGTGCCAGCAGCTTAGCCCCTAGAGAGCAGTTCTTC
CASSLAPREQFF
>TRBJ2-3|-|TRBV4-2|many
TGTGCCAGCAGCCAGGCTGGAACTAGCTTTACAGATACGCAGTATTTT
CASSQAGTSFTDTQYF
>TRBJ2-1|TRBD2|TRBV20-1|many
TGCAGTGCTAGAGCAGGGCTAGCGGGAAGGCACAATGAGCAGTTCTTC
CSARAGLAGRHNEQFF
>TRBJ2-5|-|TRBV6-5|many
TGTGCCAGCAGCCCCACCTGGGTCAGAGAGACCCAGTACTTC
CASSPTWVRETQYF
>TRBJ2-1|TRBD2|TRBV5-5|many
TGTGCCAGCAGCTCGTTGTGGGGGGGGGTACAGAATGAGCAGTTCTTC
CASSSLWGGVQNEQFF
>TRBJ2-1|TRBD1|TRBV24-1|many
TGTGCCACCAGTGATCCCGCAGGGGGTAATGAGCAGTTCTTC
CATSDPAGGNEQFF
>TRBJ1-6|TRBD1|TRBV6-5|-
TGTGCCAGCAGTTACGGGACAGGGGTGAATTCACCCCTCCACTTT
CASSYGTGVNSPLHF
>TRBJ2-1|-|TRBV30|few
TGTGCCTGGAATGGTTGGTCTGGGGTTTACAATGAGCAGTTCTTC
CAWNGWSGVYNEQFF
>TRBJ2-5|-|TRBV24-1|many
TGTGCCACCAGTGATTTCGGGGCAGCGCAAGAGACCCAGTACTTC
CATSDFGAAQETQYF
>TRBJ2-1|TRBD2|TRBV28|many
TGTGCCAGCAGGACCGGGACTAGCGGGATGAATGAGCAGTTCTTC
CASRTGTSGMNEQFF
>TRBJ1-1|-|TRBV5-1|many
TGCGCCAGCAGCTTGGCTGCAGGGTTTCTCACTGAAGCTTTCTTT
CASSLAAGFLTEAFF
>TRBJ2-1|-|TRBV12-3/TRBV12-4|many
TGTGCCAGCGAGGGAGTAGACAATGAGCAGTTCTTC
CASEGVDNEQFF
>TRBJ2-1|-|TRBV20-1|-
TGCAGTGCTAGGGGGGGTAGCGAGAACAATGAGCAGTTCTTC
CSARGGSENNEQFF
>TRBJ1-1|-|TRBV28|-
TGTGCCAGCAGTTTGTCCATTGGGGGCACTGAAGCTTTCTTT
CASSLSIGGTEAFF
>TRBJ2-7|-|TRBV27|few
TGTGCCAGCAGTTTACAGGCCGGATACGAGCAGTACTTC
CASSLQAGYEQYF
>TRBJ2-3|-|TRBV5-1|many
TGCGCCAGCAGGGTAACTACCACCAGCACAGATACGCAGTATTTT
CASRVTTTSTDTQYF
>TRBJ2-4|TRBD2|TRBV20-1|few
TGCAGTGCCGTAATGGGAGGGCGAAACATTCAGTACTTC
CSAVMGGRNIQYF
>TRBJ1-5|TRBD1|TRBV6-2/TRBV6-3|-
TGTGCCAGCAGTTACCCCGGACAGGGCAATCAGCCCCAGCATTTT
CASSYPGQGNQPQHF
>TRBJ1-5|-|TRBV9|few
TGTGCCAGCAGCTCTCATCAAGGCAATCAGCCCCAGCATTTT
CASSSHQGNQPQHF
>TRBJ1-2|TRBD1|TRBV2|-
TGTGCCAGCAGTGAAGGGACAGGGTATGGCTACACCTTC
CASSEGTGYGYTF
>TRBJ1-1|-|TRBV7-3|-
TGTGCCAGCAGCCCCGGGGCGGGGGTCACTGAAGCTTTCTTT
CASSPGAGVTEAFF
>TRBJ1-1|TRBD1|TRBV12-3/TRBV12-4|-
TGTGCCAGCAGTTTCACAGGGGGGGCAAGAGCTTTCTTT
CASSFTGGARAFF
>TRBJ1-1|TRBD1|TRBV30|many
TGTGCCTGGAGCTTCTCCGGGACAGGGGTTGGTTTGGACACTGAAGCTTTCTTT
CAWSFSGTGVGLDTEAFF
>TRBJ2-5|-|TRBV27|few
TGTGCCATCTCGCCTCAGGGGCCTCAAGAGACCCAGTACTTC
CAISPQGPQETQYF
>TRBJ2-7|-|TRBV29-1|many
TGCAGCGTTAGGGGAGTAGCGGCCACTAGCGAGCAGTACTTC
CSVRGVAATSEQYF
>TRBJ1-2|TRBD1|TRBV5-6|-
TGTGCCAGCAGATCGGGCGGGACAGGGGAGTCCTATGGCTACACCTTC
CASRSGGTGESYGYTF
>TRBJ2-6|-|TRBV6-2/TRBV6-3|few
TGTGCCAGCAGCAGGGCACAGGCGAACTCTGGGGCCAACGTCCTGACTTTC
CASSRAQANSGANVLTF
>TRBJ2-1|-|TRBV27|-
TGTGCCAGCAGCTATCGACCGGCGGAAGGGGCCTACAATGAGCAGTTCTTC
CASSYRPAEGAYNEQFF
>TRBJ2-7|-|TRBV12-3/TRBV12-4|-
TGTGCCAGCAGGAACGACATAACCTACGAGCAGTACTTC
CASRNDITYEQYF
>TRBJ2-1|TRBD2|TRBV20-1|-
TGCAGTGCCCCTTCTAGCGGGGTCCGGGGTGAGCAGTTCTTC
CSAPSSGVRGEQFF
>TRBJ2-2|-|TRBV12-5|-
TGTGCTAGTGCCGAAATACAGAACACCGGGGAGCTGTTTTTT
CASAEIQNTGELFF
>TRBJ1-5|-|TRBV12-3/TRBV12-4|many
TGTGCCAGCAGTTTAGATTATCAGCCCCAGCATTTT
CASSLDYQPQHF
>TRBJ1-1|-|TRBV14|many
TGTGCCAGCAGCCTGGGACCGGGAAACACTGAAGCTTTCTTT
CASSLGPGNTEAFF
>TRBJ1-6|-|TRBV3-1|-
TGTGCCAGCAGCCAAGATGCGGGACGGGTTAATTCACCCCTCCACTTT
CASSQDAGRVNSPLHF
>TRBJ1-1|TRBD1|TRBV5-4|few
TGTGCCAGCAGCGCCACAGGGGGCCTAAACACTGAAGCTTTCTTT
CASSATGGLNTEAFF
>TRBJ2-7|TRBD2|TRBV11-3|many
TGTGCCAGCAGCTCCGGAGGGAGGGGCGCTTACTACGAGCAGTACTTC
CASSSGGRGAYYEQYF
>TRBJ2-1|-|TRBV7-9|many
TGTGCCAGCAGCTCTGGACAGCCGAACTACAATGAGCAGTTCTTC
CASSSGQPNYNEQFF
>TRBJ1-4|-|TRBV4-2|many
TGTGCCAGCAGCCAAGATGTCAGGGTTTCGGAAAAACTGTTTTTT
CASSQDVRVSEKLFF